Listed below are T cell receptor beta chains from one sample, sequenced in a study of shared clonotypes between healthy human individuals. Using immunoSEQ multiplex PCR, the repertoire was profiled, and TCRdb retains in-frame clones only, with some absent. The data show about 690,000 clones, less than 95% seen once. The specimen sequenced was memory CD8+ T cells from PBMCs. Every receptor here comes from a man aged 18 to 29 in good health. Some clones in this sample may be carry-over from other donors' samples. Both conserved end residues are part of each CDR3. Fields, in order: clone size, V gene, D gene, J gene, CDR3 DNA, CDR3 protein. The D gene is left open where the match is weak. Where a row states a size, it is once, few, many or the class of an expanded clone; other rows omit it.

-	TRBV7-9	TRBD2	TRBJ2-1	TGTGCCAGCAGCTCGGGACTAGCGAATGAGCAGTTCTTC	CASSSGLANEQFF
-	TRBV10-3	-	TRBJ2-7	TGTGCCATCAGTGACCTGAGGGGCGAGCAGTACTTC	CAISDLRGEQYF
once	TRBV6-5	-	TRBJ2-1	TGTGCCAGCACGACGGAGGGTAGCCGTTTCAATGAGCAGTTCTTC	CASTTEGSRFNEQFF
-	TRBV7-9	-	TRBJ2-7	TGTGCCAGCAGCCTCCGGGGAGGATGGTACGAGCAGTACTTC	CASSLRGGWYEQYF
-	TRBV27	-	TRBJ1-5	TGTGCCAGCTCGCGCGGTGGTCTTCAGCCCCAGCATTTT	CASSRGGLQPQHF
once	TRBV28	-	TRBJ1-1	TGTGCCAGCAGTTTAAAGGGTGAAGCTTTCTTT	CASSLKGEAFF
-	TRBV27	-	TRBJ1-1	TGTGCCAGCAGTCCTGTCTCGATGAACACTGAAGCTTTCTTT	CASSPVSMNTEAFF
-	TRBV25-1	TRBD2	TRBJ2-7	TGTGCCAGCAGTGATCTCTGGCGGGGGGACTACGAGCAGTACTTC	CASSDLWRGDYEQYF
-	TRBV19	-	TRBJ2-1	TGTGCCAGTAGTCCGAGGGTTGGCGAGCAGTTCTTC	CASSPRVGEQFF
once	TRBV23-1	-	TRBJ1-1	TGCGCCAGACCGGGCCGGAACACTGAAGCTTTCTTT	CARPGRNTEAFF
-	TRBV2	-	TRBJ1-2	TGTGCCAGCAGTGAATCCGGGGTCTATGGCTACACCTTC	CASSESGVYGYTF
-	TRBV9	TRBD1	TRBJ2-7	TGTGCCAGCAGCGAGACAGGGGGGTCCTACGAGCAGTACTTC	CASSETGGSYEQYF
-	TRBV6-5	-	TRBJ2-3	TGTGCCAGCAGACCTAACGCTGGGGTCACAGATACGCAGTATTTT	CASRPNAGVTDTQYF
-	TRBV11-1	-	TRBJ2-7	TGTGCCAGCAGCTTATATCCCCACAGGGACTACGAGCAGTACTTC	CASSLYPHRDYEQYF
-	TRBV29-1	TRBD2	TRBJ2-1	TGCAGCGTTGTTCCTGAGACTAGCGGGAAGAAGAATGAGCAGTTCTTC	CSVVPETSGKKNEQFF
-	TRBV7-8	-	TRBJ2-2	TGTGCCAGCAGCTTAGTCCGCTCGAACACCGGGGAGCTGTTTTTT	CASSLVRSNTGELFF
-	TRBV13	TRBD1	TRBJ1-1	TGTGCCAGCAGCGGCCAGGGGGCTAACACTGAAGCTTTCTTT	CASSGQGANTEAFF
once	TRBV4-1	-	TRBJ2-2	TGCGCCAGCAGCATGGGGACTTCGAACACCGGGGAGCTGTTTTTT	CASSMGTSNTGELFF
-	TRBV4-1	-	TRBJ2-1	TGCGCCAGCAGCCAAGCCTGGACTCCTAGCGAGCAGTTCTTC	CASSQAWTPSEQFF
-	TRBV13	TRBD1	TRBJ2-3	TGTGCCAGCAGCCCGGGGGACAGGAGAGATACGCAGTATTTT	CASSPGDRRDTQYF
-	TRBV9	-	TRBJ2-7	TGTGCCAGCAGCGTAGGGTCTGCCGCCTACGAGCAGTACTTC	CASSVGSAAYEQYF
few	TRBV5-4	-	TRBJ2-6	TGTGCCAGCAGCTTGGGGAGAGCCAACGTCCTGACTTTC	CASSLGRANVLTF
-	TRBV18	-	TRBJ1-2	TGTGCCAGCTCACCCCAGACAGGCCAGCCTAACTATGGCTACACCTTC	CASSPQTGQPNYGYTF
once	TRBV27	TRBD2	TRBJ2-1	TGTGCCAGCAGTATATCGAGCGGGAGGGCCGGTAATGAGCAGTTCTTC	CASSISSGRAGNEQFF
once	TRBV11-1	TRBD2	TRBJ2-1	TGTGCCAGCAGCCGTTCCGGACTAGCGGGAGTTAATGAGCAGTTCTTC	CASSRSGLAGVNEQFF
-	TRBV5-1	-	TRBJ2-7	TGCGCCAGCAGCTTGAAAGGGGGTCCCTACGAGCAGTACTTC	CASSLKGGPYEQYF
-	TRBV7-8	TRBD2	TRBJ2-3	TGTGCCAGCAGCTCCCTAGCGGACCTCAGCACAGATACGCAGTATTTT	CASSSLADLSTDTQYF
-	TRBV2	-	TRBJ1-3	TGTGCCACCGCGCGAGACGGTATCTCTGGAAACACCATATATTTT	CATARDGISGNTIYF
-	TRBV11-2	-	TRBJ2-1	TGTGCCAGCAGCCCGACACGCTCCTACAATGAGCAGTTCTTC	CASSPTRSYNEQFF
-	TRBV28	-	TRBJ1-5	TGTGCCAGCAGCACGTTGGAGGGGCCCTGGGATCAGCCCCAGCATTTT	CASSTLEGPWDQPQHF
-	TRBV5-6	-	TRBJ1-1	TGTGCCAGCAGCTCGGGGCGGGGGGACACTGAAGCTTTCTTT	CASSSGRGDTEAFF
-	TRBV7-3	TRBD2	TRBJ2-1	TGTGCCAGCAGCCCCTGGGGGGGTACCTACAATGAGCAGTTCTTC	CASSPWGGTYNEQFF
-	TRBV5-6	TRBD2	TRBJ2-1	TGTGCCAGCAGCTTGGCGAGCGGGGTCTTAAATGAGCAGTTCTTC	CASSLASGVLNEQFF
-	TRBV7-9	-	TRBJ2-7	TGTGCCAGCAGCCGCCACAGCGAGGCCAGGGATGACTACGAGCAGTACTTC	CASSRHSEARDDYEQYF
once	TRBV4-2	-	TRBJ2-7	TGTGCCAGCAGCCAAACAGTTAACGAGCAGTACTTC	CASSQTVNEQYF
-	TRBV28	TRBD2	TRBJ2-5	TGTGCCAGCAAACTAGCGGGAGAGGGGGAGACCCAGTACTTC	CASKLAGEGETQYF
-	TRBV9	TRBD2	TRBJ2-1	TGTGCCAGCAGCGTAGCGTCGGGTTCGGGAGGCCCCTACAATGAGCAGTTCTTC	CASSVASGSGGPYNEQFF
-	TRBV19	TRBD2	TRBJ2-2	TGTGCCGGGACTAGCGCGAACACCGGGGAGCTGTTTTTT	CAGTSANTGELFF
-	TRBV4-3	TRBD2	TRBJ2-2	TGCGCCAGCAGCCAAGATCGGGCGGGAGATATGACCGGGGAGCTGTTTTTT	CASSQDRAGDMTGELFF
-	TRBV7-9	-	TRBJ1-4	TGTGCCAGCAGCTTAGGGGGCCGCCGGGAAAAACTGTTTTTT	CASSLGGRREKLFF